The present entry profiles one TCR beta chain with its context. The record originates from a study of OX40 agonist ivuxolimab in advanced cancers. On the study more broadly: Partial responses occurred in Three dose-escalation patients, one with hepatocellular carcinoma and two with cutaneous melanoma.

Measured with immunoSEQ multiplex PCR; TCRdb has only the in-frame clones, and not every one. The repertoire has more than 65,000 clones, just under 95% of them found once; the top ten carry about a sixth. The material sequenced was CD4+ or CD8+ T cells sorted from blood, taken in a trial of the OX40 agonist ivuxolimab. This sequence was found in an adult with an advanced solid tumor such as melanoma, head and neck, liver or kidney cancer.

The CDR3 here is CASRSDGEETQYF. The DNA of the CDR3 is TGTGCCAGCAGGTCCGACGGGGAAGAGACCCAGTACTTC. The rearrangement joins TRBV28 to TRBJ2-5; D is possibly TRBD2 (5 bases). This CDR3 has 13 residues. Deletions cut 6 bases from V and 3 bases from J, with 11 bases between. The germline gives CDR1 MDHEN, CDR2 SYDVKM.